Below, 24 T cell receptor beta chains from the same sample are listed, as sequenced in a study of early T cells in non-severe SARS-CoV-2 infection. A single record per CDR3 protein comes from TCRdb applying MiXCR to the 5' RACE reads. The sample lists some 82,000 distinct CDR3 sequences, roughly 12% occurring once. The sample was whole blood, taken at baseline. These receptors all stem from an adult who was a healthcare worker with PCR-confirmed SARS-CoV-2 infection or an uninfected control (not recorded which).

J is TRBJ2-4 and V is TRBV10-2, with D perhaps matching TRBD1 or TRBD2 (7 bases each). CDR1 is WSHSY and CDR2 is SAAADI in the germline V gene. Trimming cost V 2 bases and J 6 bases, with 20 bases left between them. The CDR3 length is 17 residues. This CDR3 reads CASSEIWGGGGGNIQYF. The CDR3 DNA follows: TGCGCCAGCAGTGAGATCTGGGGAGGGGGCGGCGGAAACATTCAGTACTTC.

The sample holds many counts of this clonotype. The genes are TRBV27 and TRBJ2-3; D unclear. This CDR3 is 16 amino acids long. Germline V gene sequence: CDR1 MNHEY, CDR2 SMNVEV (reference sequence). Trimming left V 5 bases short and J 2 bases short, with 17 bases between. The CDR3 protein is CASSPREAHYTDTQYF. CDR3 nucleotides: TGTGCCAGCAGTCCACGAGAGGCACATTACACAGATACGCAGTATTTT.

This sequence joins TRBV4-2 and TRBJ2-1; 10 nucleotides match TRBD1. V lost 4 bases, J lost 5 bases, and 8 bases stayed unmatched. Germline-derived CDR1 and CDR2 are LGHNA and YNFKEQ. There are 16 residues in the CDR3. CDR3 loop: CASSPTGGAVNNEQFF. The CDR3 DNA reads as TGTGCCAGCAGCCCGACAGGGGGCGCGGTGAACAATGAGCAGTTCTTC.

This clonotype showed up just a few times. This sequence joins TRBV3-1 and TRBJ2-2, with D perhaps being TRBD1 or TRBD2 (5 bases each). Germline values: CDR1 LGHDT, CDR2 YNNKEL (reference sequence). V lost 4 bases to trimming and J lost 0 bases, with 12 bases between them. CDR3 size: 16 residues. The CDR3 sequence: CASSRGRGPNTGELFF. DNA of the CDR3: TGTGCCAGCAGCCGCGGCCGGGGACCGAACACCGGGGAGCTGTTTTTT.

This clonotype was counted only a few times. The rearrangement links TRBV6-6 to TRBJ1-5, with 8 nucleotides matching TRBD1. The CDR3 runs to 15 residues. With 6 bases clipped from V and 4 bases from J, the junction kept 8 bases outside the gene matches. Germline CDR1 and CDR2: MNHNY and SVGAGI (reference sequence). CDR3 coding DNA: TGTGCCAGCAGGGCGCAAGACAGGGGAAATCAGCCCCAGCATTTT. As protein: CASRAQDRGNQPQHF.

In this sample, this clonotype turned up a few times. The J gene is TRBJ1-6, the V gene TRBV3-1; D call uncertain. The length of the CDR3 is 14 residues. V was shortened by 2 bases and J by 8 bases, with 10 bases between the two germline ends. Germline CDR1 LGHDT, CDR2 YNNKEL (reference sequence). CDR3 residues: CASSQPYNDSPLHF. CDR3 nucleotides: TGTGCCAGCAGCCAACCGTACAACGATTCACCCCTCCACTTT.

The genes are TRBV19 and TRBJ1-5, with 9 bases matching TRBD1. There are 12 residues in the CDR3. The J segment lost 7 bases and the V segment lost 7 bases, leaving 2 bases of the junction unmatched. Germline-derived CDR1 and CDR2 are LNHDA and SQIVND (reference sequence). The CDR3 sequence is CASMTGGQPQHF. CDR3 bases: TGTGCCAGTATGACAGGGGGACAGCCCCAGCATTTT.

The gene calls are TRBV5-1 and TRBJ2-5; D ambiguous. The V end lost 4 bases, the J end lost 1 base, and 17 bases lay between the germline ends. The CDR3 is 16 amino acids. Per the germline V gene, CDR1 is SGHRS and CDR2 is YFSETQ. The CDR3 here is CASSLSPLLTQETQYF. CDR3 bases: TGCGCCAGCAGCCTATCCCCTTTGCTAACCCAAGAGACCCAGTACTTC.

This clonotype was counted only a few times. The rearrangement links TRBV19 to TRBJ2-7; no firm D call. V was trimmed by 4 bases and J by 1 base, leaving 11 bases between them. Germline loops: CDR1 LNHDA, CDR2 SQIVND (reference sequence). CDR3 length: 14 amino acids. The CDR3 region is CASSTGPESYEQYF. The CDR3 coding sequence is TGTGCCAGTAGTACCGGACCGGAATCCTACGAGCAGTACTTC.

This clonotype has only a few counts. This chain joins TRBV20-1 and TRBJ2-7, with 9 bases fitting TRBD1. Germline CDR1 reads DFQATT; CDR2 reads SNEGSKA (reference sequence). J gave up 4 bases and V 1 base, and 8 bases lay outside the gene matches. The CDR3 extends over 15 amino acids. In DNA, the CDR3 is TGCAGTGCTAGAGTTCCCGGGACAGGGATGTACGAGCAGTACTTC. Residues: CSARVPGTGMYEQYF.

The rearrangement links TRBV12-3 or TRBV12-4 to TRBJ1-1; D perhaps matches TRBD1 (5 bases). V lost 9 bases and J lost 0, with 14 bases in between. The CDR3 has 14 residues. Here the CDR3 DNA reads TGTGCCAGTCATGGGGCAGTTATGAACACTGAAGCTTTCTTT. This sequence encodes CASHGAVMNTEAFF.

The chain employs TRBV12-3 or TRBV12-4 and TRBJ2-1; no definite D call. Trimming took off 8 bases at V and 0 bases at J, with 14 bases between the two ends. This CDR3 comprises 15 residues. CDR3: CASRYLFSSYNEQFF. In DNA form, the CDR3 reads TGTGCCAGCCGCTACCTTTTCAGCTCCTACAATGAGCAGTTCTTC.

This clonotype has ten or more counts. The chain uses TRBV28 and TRBJ2-3; TRBD2 might be the D (7 bases). The CDR3 covers 15 residues. Germline V gives CDR1 MDHEN, CDR2 SYDVKM. The V and J ends lost 6 bases and 0 bases respectively, with 13 bases between them. CDR3 DNA: TGTGCCAGCAGCAAGGGGGGGGCTAGCACAGATACGCAGTATTTT. Its protein product is CASSKGGASTDTQYF.

This clonotype has a handful of counts. The chain combines TRBV6-2 or TRBV6-3 with TRBJ2-3; perhaps TRBD2 as D (6 bases). Germline V gene sequence: CDR1 MNHEY, CDR2 SVGEGT. The ends were cut back, 4 bases at V and 4 bases at J, with 12 bases in the middle. This CDR3 contains 14 residues. The CDR3 protein is CASSSGTPPDTQYF. The DNA of the CDR3 is TGTGCCAGCAGTTCCGGGACTCCCCCAGATACGCAGTATTTT.

This sequence joins TRBV13 and TRBJ2-7, with D perhaps matching TRBD1 (6 bases). The CDR3 is 15 amino acids. Deletions cut 4 bases from V and 6 bases from J, with 19 bases between. Germline lookup yields CDR1 PRHDT and CDR2 FYEKMQ (reference sequence). CDR3 amino acids: CASSSLSGTKGEQYF. CDR3 DNA sequence: TGTGCCAGCAGCTCCCTGTCCGGGACAAAGGGCGAGCAGTACTTC.

This clonotype was counted only a few times. V gene TRBV21-1 combines with J gene TRBJ2-2. TRBV21-1 corresponds to a pseudogene. CDR3 size: 14 residues. The CDR3 sequence: CASSKASPTGELFF. CDR3 bases: TGTGCCAGCAGCAAAGCTTCGCCCACCGGGGAGCTGTTTTTT.

This CDR3 is CATSAPKGVTGELFF. CDR3 coding DNA: TGTGCCACCAGTGCCCCGAAGGGCGTTACCGGGGAGCTGTTTTTT. This chain links TRBV24-1 with TRBJ2-2; D unclear. The CDR3 is 15 residues long. The V and J ends lost 5 bases and 5 bases respectively, with 14 bases between them. Germline values: CDR1 KGHDR, CDR2 SFDVKD.

A few counts support this clonotype. The V and J genes are TRBV5-1 and TRBJ2-1; D perhaps matches TRBD2 (5 bases). CDR1 is SGHRS and CDR2 is YFSETQ in the germline V gene. There are 14 residues in the CDR3. Trimming cost V 2 bases and J 8 bases, with 14 bases left between them. The CDR3 region has the DNA TGCGCCAGCAGCTTCCCACTAGGTGGCGATGAGCAGTTCTTC. Its protein is CASSFPLGGDEQFF.

The chain recombines TRBV2 with TRBJ2-5, with D maybe TRBD1 (7 bases). Germline V gives CDR1 SNHLY, CDR2 FYNNEI. V gave up 4 bases and J gave up 1 base, with 22 bases separating them. CDR3 length equals 18 residues. The DNA of the CDR3 is TGTGCCAGCAGTGCGACCGGTTGGGCAGGGGGACTCCAAGAGACCCAGTACTTC. It yields the protein CASSATGWAGGLQETQYF.

At least ten counts were recorded for this clonotype. The genes are TRBV7-9 and TRBJ2-2; 7 nucleotides agree with TRBD1. The CDR3 length is 16 residues. The germline V gene has CDR1 SEHNR and CDR2 FQNEAQ (reference sequence). Trimming cost V 7 bases and J 3 bases; bases outside gene matches: 11. CDR3 sequence reads: CASTVTGTAYTGELFF. For the CDR3, the DNA is TGTGCCAGCACTGTGACCGGGACAGCATACACCGGGGAGCTGTTTTTT. Full variable domain (remainder filled in from reference TRBV7-9 and TRBJ2-2): DTGVSQNPRHKITKRGQNVTFRCDPISEHNRLYWYRQTLGQGPEFLTYFQNEAQLEKSRLLSDRFSAERPKGSFSTLEIQRTEQGDSAMYLCASTVTGTAYTGELFFGEGSRLTVL.

This clonotype was counted a few times. V is TRBV20-1 and J is TRBJ1-5; weak D call: TRBD1 (6 bases). CDR3 size: 14 residues. Trimming left V 3 bases short and J 4 bases short, with 13 bases between. Germline V gene sequence: CDR1 DFQATT, CDR2 SNEGSKA (reference sequence). The CDR3 is CSASPGQFNQPQHF. The CDR3 bases are TGCAGTGCTAGCCCTGGACAGTTTAATCAGCCCCAGCATTTT.

This clonotype has a count of ten or more. CDR3: CAWSHHYNEQFF. CDR3 nucleotide sequence: TGTGCCTGGAGTCATCACTACAATGAGCAGTTCTTC. The chain couples TRBV30 to TRBJ2-1; D gene uncertain. The ends were cut back, 2 bases at V and 3 bases at J, with 5 bases in the middle. CDR1 is GTSNPN, CDR2 SVGIG, per germline (reference sequence). The CDR3 loop spans 12 amino acids.

This clonotype has at least ten counts. For the CDR3, the DNA is TGTGCCAGCAGCGCGGTAGCGACCGTGCGGGATGAGCAGTTCTTC. Its translation: CASSAVATVRDEQFF. The J gene is TRBJ2-1, the V gene TRBV7-8, with D tentatively TRBD2 (5 bases). Germline CDR1 and CDR2: SGHVS and FQNEAQ. The V end lost 5 bases, the J end lost 8 bases, and 19 bases lay between the germline ends. The CDR3 length is 15 residues. Combining the CDR3 with reference TRBV7-8 and TRBJ2-1 gives the whole variable domain GAGVSQSPRYKVAKRGQDVALRCDPISGHVSLFWYQQALGQGPEFLTYFQNEAQLDKSGLPSDRFFAERPEGSVSTLKIQRTQQEDSAVYLCASSAVATVRDEQFFGPGTRLTVL.

The rearrangement links TRBV15 to TRBJ2-5; D gene unclear. The CDR3 consists of 11 residues. Per the germline V gene, CDR1 is LNHNV and CDR2 is YYDKDF (reference sequence). V was pared by 4 bases and J by 5 bases, with 5 bases between. In nucleotides, the CDR3 is TGTGCCACCAGCAAAGAGGAGACCCAGTACTTC. Encoded protein: CATSKEETQYF.